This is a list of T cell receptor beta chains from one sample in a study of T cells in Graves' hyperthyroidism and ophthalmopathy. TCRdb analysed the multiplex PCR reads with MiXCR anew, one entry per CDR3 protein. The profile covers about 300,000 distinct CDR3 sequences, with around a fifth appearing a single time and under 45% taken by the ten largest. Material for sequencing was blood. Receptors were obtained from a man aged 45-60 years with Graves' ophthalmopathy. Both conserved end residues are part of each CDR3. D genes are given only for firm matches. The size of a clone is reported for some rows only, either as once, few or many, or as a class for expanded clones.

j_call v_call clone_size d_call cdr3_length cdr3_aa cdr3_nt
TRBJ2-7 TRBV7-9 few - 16 CASSFDSRYPSYEQYF TGTGCCAGCAGCTTTGACAGCAGGTACCCCTCCTACGAGCAGTACTTC
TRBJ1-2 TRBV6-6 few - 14 CASSYSPLSYGYTF TGTGCCAGCAGTTACTCCCCTCTATCCTATGGCTACACCTTC
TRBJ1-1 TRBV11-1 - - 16 CASSLLRGRSGTEAFF TGTGCCAGCAGCTTATTAAGGGGACGGTCGGGCACTGAAGCTTTCTTT
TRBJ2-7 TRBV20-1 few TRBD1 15 CSASEAQDRVDEQYF TGCAGTGCTAGCGAAGCCCAGGACAGGGTCGACGAGCAGTACTTC
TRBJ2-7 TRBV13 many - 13 CASSLARGREQYF TGTGCCAGCAGCTTAGCCCGGGGGCGGGAGCAGTACTTC
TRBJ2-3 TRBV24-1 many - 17 CATSDHTNSKGTDTQYF TGTGCCACCAGTGATCACACCAATTCGAAGGGCACAGATACGCAGTATTTT
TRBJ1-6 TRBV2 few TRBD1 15 CASSEAYRGTSPLHF TGTGCCAGCAGTGAAGCGTACAGGGGGACGTCACCCCTCCACTTT
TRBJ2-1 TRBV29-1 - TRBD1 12 CSAQTGIGEQFF TGCAGCGCCCAGACAGGGATAGGTGAGCAGTTCTTC
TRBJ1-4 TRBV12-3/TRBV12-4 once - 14 CASTPSGVGEKLFF TGTGCCAGCACGCCGTCGGGGGTTGGAGAAAAACTGTTTTTT
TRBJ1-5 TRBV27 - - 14 CASSERGNNQPQHF TGTGCCAGCAGTGAAAGGGGTAACAATCAGCCCCAGCATTTT
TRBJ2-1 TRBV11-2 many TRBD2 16 CASSLRREGPANEQFF TGTGCCAGCAGCTTAAGGCGGGAGGGCCCGGCCAATGAGCAGTTCTTC
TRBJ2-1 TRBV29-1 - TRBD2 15 CSVPQGLAGNNEQFF TGCAGCGTGCCCCAAGGGCTAGCGGGTAACAATGAGCAGTTCTTC
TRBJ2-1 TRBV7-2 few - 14 CASSLGGLASEQFF TGTGCCAGCAGCTTAGGGGGACTGGCGAGTGAGCAGTTCTTC
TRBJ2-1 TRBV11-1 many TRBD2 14 CASSSGLSYNEQFF TGTGCCAGCAGCTCGGGACTAAGTTACAATGAGCAGTTCTTC
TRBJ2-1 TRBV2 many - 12 CASSSSKDEQFF TGTGCCAGCAGTTCTAGTAAGGATGAGCAGTTCTTC
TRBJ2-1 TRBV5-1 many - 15 CASKPDSPSYNEQFF TGCGCCAGCAAACCGGACTCGCCCTCCTACAATGAGCAGTTCTTC
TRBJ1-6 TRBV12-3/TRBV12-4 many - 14 CASREGSYNSPLHF TGTGCCAGCAGGGAGGGTTCTTATAATTCACCCCTCCACTTT
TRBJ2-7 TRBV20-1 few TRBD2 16 CSAGGLAGESSYEQYF TGCAGTGCAGGAGGACTAGCGGGAGAATCGAGCTACGAGCAGTACTTC
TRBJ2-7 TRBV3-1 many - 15 CASSQTSGTDYEQYF TGTGCCAGCAGCCAAACGTCGGGCACAGACTACGAGCAGTACTTC
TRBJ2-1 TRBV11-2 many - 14 CASSLGPTSGEQFF TGTGCCAGCAGCCTAGGACCCACTAGTGGTGAGCAGTTCTTC
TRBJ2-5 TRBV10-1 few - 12 CASSDGQETQYF TGCGCCAGCAGTGACGGGCAAGAGACCCAGTACTTC
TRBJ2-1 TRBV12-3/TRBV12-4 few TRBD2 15 CASILLASSYNEQFF TGTGCCAGCATCTTACTAGCGTCCTCCTACAATGAGCAGTTCTTC
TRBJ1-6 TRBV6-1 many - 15 CASSQDGGYNSPLHF TGTGCCAGCAGCCAGGACGGGGGGTATAATTCACCCCTCCACTTT
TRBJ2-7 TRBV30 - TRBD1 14 CAWRQQGELYEQYF TGTGCCTGGAGGCAACAGGGGGAGTTATACGAGCAGTACTTC
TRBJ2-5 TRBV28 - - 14 CASSLNLVWETQYF TGTGCCAGCTCTCTAAATTTAGTTTGGGAGACCCAGTACTTC
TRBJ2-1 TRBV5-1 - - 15 CASSFGGRGNNEQFF TGCGCCAGCAGCTTCGGGGGACGGGGCAACAATGAGCAGTTCTTC
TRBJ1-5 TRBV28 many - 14 CASSLWEENQPQHF TGTGCCAGCAGCCTTTGGGAGGAGAATCAGCCCCAGCATTTT
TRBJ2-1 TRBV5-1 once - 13 CASRVVPEGEQFF TGCGCCAGCAGAGTTGTCCCCGAGGGTGAGCAGTTCTTC
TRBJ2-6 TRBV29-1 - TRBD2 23 CSVDPLGLAGGVLDFSGANVLTF TGCAGCGTTGATCCTCTAGGACTAGCGGGAGGGGTTCTGGACTTCTCTGGGGCCAACGTCCTGACTTTC
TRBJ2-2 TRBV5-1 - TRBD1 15 CASSFTGGNTGELFF TGCGCCAGCAGCTTCACAGGGGGTAACACCGGGGAGCTGTTTTTT
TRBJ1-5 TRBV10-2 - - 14 CASRDPGINQPQHF TGCGCCAGCAGGGACCCAGGGATCAATCAGCCCCAGCATTTT
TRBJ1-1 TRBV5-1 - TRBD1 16 CASSLGGQGYNTEAFF TGCGCCAGCAGCTTGGGGGGACAGGGGTACAACACTGAAGCTTTCTTT
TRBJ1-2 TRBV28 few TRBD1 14 CASSLTWDRDGYTF TGTGCCAGCAGTCTTACCTGGGACAGGGATGGCTACACCTTC
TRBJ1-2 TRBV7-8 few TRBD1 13 CASRRGGSWGYTF TGTGCCAGCAGGCGAGGGGGCTCTTGGGGCTACACCTTC
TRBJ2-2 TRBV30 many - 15 CAWSLRTAGTGELFF TGTGCCTGGAGTTTAAGGACAGCGGGCACCGGGGAGCTGTTTTTT
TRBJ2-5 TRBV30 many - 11 CAWSDQETQYF TGTGCCTGGAGTGATCAAGAGACCCAGTACTTC
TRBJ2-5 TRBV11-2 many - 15 CASSFLGGNQETQYF TGTGCCAGCAGCTTTCTCGGGGGAAACCAAGAGACCCAGTACTTC
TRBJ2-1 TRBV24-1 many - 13 CATSDQQRGEQFF TGTGCCACCAGTGACCAGCAGAGGGGTGAGCAGTTCTTC
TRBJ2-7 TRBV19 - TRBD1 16 CASSLSPGTGLYEQYF TGTGCCAGTAGTCTCTCTCCCGGGACAGGACTCTACGAGCAGTACTTC
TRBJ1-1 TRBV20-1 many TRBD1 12 CSRDRENTEAFF TGCAGTCGGGACAGGGAGAACACTGAAGCTTTCTTT
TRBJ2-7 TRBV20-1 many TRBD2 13 CSAKREGLREQYF TGCAGTGCCAAGCGGGAGGGCCTTAGGGAGCAGTACTTC
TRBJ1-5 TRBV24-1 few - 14 CATSDSSGNQPQHF TGTGCCACCAGTGATTCAAGCGGTAATCAGCCCCAGCATTTT
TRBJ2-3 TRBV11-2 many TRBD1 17 CASSSTAGTGSTDTQYF TGTGCCAGCAGCTCTACCGCCGGGACAGGGAGCACAGATACGCAGTATTTT
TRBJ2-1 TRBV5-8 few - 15 CASSLVGAGRGEQFF TGTGCCAGCAGCTTGGTAGGGGCCGGGCGGGGTGAGCAGTTCTTC
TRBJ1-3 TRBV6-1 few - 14 CATLGPSSGNTIYF TGTGCCACCCTTGGACCCTCCTCTGGAAACACCATATATTTT
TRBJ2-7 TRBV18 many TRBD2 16 CASSPTGTSGTYEQYF TGTGCCAGCTCACCCACCGGGACTAGCGGAACCTACGAGCAGTACTTC
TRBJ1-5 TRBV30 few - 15 CAWSLRWVGSQPQHF TGTGCCTGGAGCCTAAGGTGGGTGGGCAGTCAGCCCCAGCATTTT
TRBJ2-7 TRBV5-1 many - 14 CASSLISVYPEQYF TGCGCCAGCAGCTTGATATCCGTCTACCCCGAGCAGTACTTC